These 8 T cell receptor beta chains originate from one sample sequenced in a study of blood T cells in healthy people across ages. For the second PCR, which ran for about 6 to 12 cycles, a sample-barcoded 5' primer and a J-beta primer mix were used. TCRdb re-analysed the 5' RACE reads in MiXCR, keeping a single row per CDR3 protein. The sample lists some 560,000 distinct CDR3 sequences, about 28% occurring once. These same data were also listed under a study on T cells of mothers and their children.

The source material was blood. These TCRs come from a boy younger than 10 in good health.

This clonotype has a count of ten or more. V usage is TRBV12-3 or TRBV12-4 and J usage is TRBJ2-2; TRBD2 aligns across 8 bases. This CDR3 is 15 amino acids long. The V and J ends lost 1 base and 5 bases, in that order; junction bases with no gene match: 3. The CDR3, as DNA: TGTGCCAGCAGTTTAGGTGGCGGGAGGACCGGGGAGCTGTTTTTT. It encodes CASSLGGGRTGELFF.

The chain combines TRBV6-5 with TRBJ2-7; 7 nucleotides line up with TRBD1. The CDR3 extends over 15 amino acids. V gave up 2 bases and J gave up 3 bases; unmatched junction bases: 7. CDR1 is MNHEY and CDR2 is SVGAGI in the germline V gene. CDR3 protein: CASSYGQGVRYEQYF. The CDR3 region has the DNA TGTGCCAGCAGTTACGGTCAGGGGGTCCGCTACGAGCAGTACTTC.

The chain is built from TRBV3-1 and TRBJ1-2, with 7 bases lining up with TRBD1. This CDR3 comprises 13 residues. V was clipped by 4 bases and J by 4 bases; unmatched bases: 3. Germline V gene data show CDR1 as LGHDT and CDR2 as YNNKEL (reference sequence). Written as DNA, the CDR3 is TGTGCCAGCAGCCTAGACAGGGCCTATGGCTACACCTTC. Residues: CASSLDRAYGYTF. The whole variable domain, remainder taken from reference TRBV3-1 and TRBJ1-2, is DTAVSQTPKYLVTQMGNDKSIKCEQNLGHDTMYWYKQDSKKFLKIMFSYNNKELIINETVPNRFSPKSPDKAHLNLHINSLELGDSAVYFCASSLDRAYGYTFGSGTRLTVV.

The rearrangement uses TRBV20-1 and TRBJ2-2, with 9 positions matching TRBD2. V lost 2 bases and J lost 4; bases outside the gene matches: 5. CDR1 DFQATT and CDR2 SNEGSKA come from the germline V gene (reference sequence). The CDR3 is made up of 15 amino acids. DNA for the CDR3: TGCAGTGCTAGATCTAGCGGGGTCATCACCGGGGAGCTGTTTTTT. It encodes CSARSSGVITGELFF.

The V gene is TRBV20-1, the J gene TRBJ2-1; 9 positions match TRBD1. This CDR3 spans 15 amino acids. Germline V gives CDR1 DFQATT, CDR2 SNEGSKA (reference sequence). The junction had 9 bases not matched to a gene; V was cut back by 5 bases and J by 4 bases. CDR3 nucleotide sequence: TGCAGTGCTCGTCCCGGGACAGGGAGATACAATGAGCAGTTCTTC. Translated, it gives CSARPGTGRYNEQFF.

This clonotype appeared a few times. The rearrangement links TRBV7-9 to TRBJ2-5; D is undetermined. Trimming left V 4 bases short and J 11 bases short, with 32 bases between. This CDR3 is 18 amino acids long. Germline V gene data show CDR1 as SEHNR and CDR2 as FQNEAQ (reference sequence). The CDR3 reads CASSSNDASDSPDFAQYF. The DNA of the CDR3 is TGTGCCAGCAGCTCTAACGACGCTTCAGACTCCCCAGACTTCGCGCAGTACTTC.

As regards this clonotype: Here the CDR3 omits its conserved ending phenylalanine or tryptophan, so a read error is the likely source. The CDR3 DNA sequence: TGTGCCAGCAGCGGAGGAACAGGAAGCCCTGGGGCCAACGTCCTGACTTTG. Amino acid sequence: CASSGGTGSPGANVLTL. The chain has TRBV9 and TRBJ2-6; a possible D gene is TRBD1 (5 bases). The CDR3 totals 17 residues. Trimming stripped 3 bases from V and 2 bases from J, with 15 bases between. CDR1 is SGDLS and CDR2 is YYNGEE in the germline V gene.

V is TRBV5-1 and J is TRBJ1-6; TRBD1 is a possible D gene (6 bases). This CDR3 is 15 amino acids long. Trimming stripped 0 bases from V and 9 bases from J, with 13 bases between. Germline V gene lookup returns CDR1 SGHRS and CDR2 YFSETQ. CDR3 coding DNA: TGCGCCAGCAGCTTGGAAGGCAGGGGAGGTTCACCCCTCCACTTT. This gives the protein CASSLEGRGGSPLHF.